The clone carrying this T cell receptor (beta chain) has a count of ten or more. The CDR3 extends over 15 amino acids. CDR1 KGHSH and CDR2 LQKENI come from the germline V gene. V was pared by 0 bases and J by 3 bases, with 4 bases of the junction left unmatched. RNA transcripts gave rise to amplified TCR beta CDR3 regions. TCR CDR3 underwent first-round RT-PCR with the HTBI primer set. TCRdb reanalysed the multiplex PCR reads using MiXCR and keeps one entry per CDR3 protein. The repertoire includes 90,000 to 120,000 distinct CDR3 sequences, about 17% of them detected once, and roughly 40% sits in the top ten. The sample belongs to a study of T cells in Graves' hyperthyroidism and ophthalmopathy.

The sequencing sample was made of blood. This TCR derives from a woman between 50 and 59 years old with Graves' hyperthyroidism. The chain has TRBV18 and TRBJ2-5; 7 bases fit TRBD1. The CDR3 here is CASSPPGTEKETQYF. In DNA, the CDR3 is TGTGCCAGCTCACCACCCGGGACAGAAAAAGAGACCCAGTACTTC.